This paragraph covers one T cell receptor (beta chain) sequence. This entry is derived from a study of a mutant IDH1 vaccine in newly diagnosed glioma. Per the germline V gene, CDR1 is SGHTA and CDR2 is FQGNSA. The CDR3 totals 18 residues. Trimming pared 4 bases from V and 4 bases from J, leaving 25 bases between. Using immunoSEQ multiplex PCR, the repertoire was profiled, and TCRdb retains in-frame clones only, with some absent. The sample lists tens of thousands of clones, 75% to 95% occurring once. As for time point: baseline, week 1 (first vaccination visit). As for treatment: pre-vaccination baseline after standard-of-care therapy.

The sequences come from PBMCs, collected from a glioma patient treated with radiotherapy, temozolomide or both. The source is a man aged 50 to 60 with glioma. The chain couples TRBV7-2 to TRBJ1-2; D is possibly TRBD1 (6 bases). CDR3 protein: CASSSSGAGPVGGYGYTF. The CDR3 region has the DNA TGTGCCAGCAGCTCCTCCGGGGCAGGGCCTGTAGGGGGCTATGGCTACACCTTC. The complete variable domain, with remaining parts taken from reference TRBV7-2 and TRBJ1-2, reads GAGVSQSPSNKVTEKGKDVELRCDPISGHTALYWYRQSLGQGLEFLIYFQGNSAPDKSGLPSDRFSAERTGGSVSTLTIQRTQQEDSAVYLCASSSSGAGPVGGYGYTFGSGTRLTVV.